A selection of T cell receptor beta chains follows, all from one sample in a study of shared clonotypes between healthy human individuals. Sequencing used immunoSEQ multiplex PCR; TCRdb keeps in-frame clones, though not all of them. The table includes 550,000 to 750,000 clones, nearly 97% detected once. Sequenced input: naive CD8+ T cells sorted from blood. These receptors were taken from a young woman in good health. The CDR3 runs from the conserved cysteine through the conserved F or W. Each record gives: clone size, J gene, V gene, CDR3 protein. Expanded clones are given a class, and other clones once, few, many or no size at all.

size: NA; J: TRBJ2-3; V: TRBV4-1; CDR3: CASSQPAGGLDTQYF
size: NA; J: TRBJ2-7; V: TRBV19; CDR3: CASSIGQAYEQYF
size: once; J: TRBJ1-2; V: TRBV7-8; CDR3: CASIPLGQGVEEYYGYTF
size: NA; J: TRBJ2-1; V: TRBV27; CDR3: CASSSGGYNEQFF
size: NA; J: TRBJ2-2; V: TRBV7-9; CDR3: CASSLSIGLFGELFF
size: NA; J: TRBJ2-2; V: TRBV19; CDR3: CASSTRRPGTEETGELFF
size: NA; J: TRBJ1-5; V: TRBV6-6; CDR3: CASTHRGEQPQHF
size: NA; J: TRBJ2-4; V: TRBV29-1; CDR3: CSVEGNEGNIQYF
size: NA; J: TRBJ2-7; V: TRBV27; CDR3: CASTTRVNGGLRYEQYF
size: NA; J: TRBJ1-1; V: TRBV19; CDR3: CASRRSVYENTEAFF
size: NA; J: TRBJ2-1; V: TRBV7-8; CDR3: CASSFRGQGFYNEQFF
size: NA; J: TRBJ2-7; V: TRBV30; CDR3: CAWSDISGTTSYEQYF
size: NA; J: TRBJ2-3; V: TRBV23-1; CDR3: CASSPAIFTLAGGWRDTQYF
size: NA; J: TRBJ2-1; V: TRBV28; CDR3: CASSSGYSDEGEQFF
size: once; J: TRBJ2-7; V: TRBV2; CDR3: CASSDGRYYEQYF
size: NA; J: TRBJ2-1; V: TRBV7-9; CDR3: CASRNNEQFF
size: NA; J: TRBJ2-3; V: TRBV9; CDR3: CASSGGGSTDTQYF
size: few; J: TRBJ1-1; V: TRBV2; CDR3: CASSLNTEAFF
size: NA; J: TRBJ2-7; V: TRBV9; CDR3: CASSLRTGVPYEQYF
size: NA; J: TRBJ2-7; V: TRBV29-1; CDR3: CSVGLPRDRGLPYEQYF
size: NA; J: TRBJ2-5; V: TRBV5-4; CDR3: CASAKGAIQETQYF
size: NA; J: TRBJ2-1; V: TRBV28; CDR3: CASNSPREGNQNEQFF
size: NA; J: TRBJ2-2; V: TRBV30; CDR3: CAWAGIGELFF
size: NA; J: TRBJ2-7; V: TRBV2; CDR3: CASGGRGRYEQYF
size: NA; J: TRBJ2-2; V: TRBV27; CDR3: CASSLHTSGRDTGELFF
size: NA; J: TRBJ2-1; V: TRBV5-6; CDR3: CASSPPGDNEQFF
size: NA; J: TRBJ1-4; V: TRBV27; CDR3: CASSLRTGNEKLFF
size: NA; J: TRBJ2-1; V: TRBV27; CDR3: CASSLAGEQFF
size: NA; J: TRBJ2-3; V: TRBV5-4; CDR3: CASSFFSDTDTQYF
size: NA; J: TRBJ2-3; V: TRBV7-9; CDR3: CASSPVDTDTQYF
size: NA; J: TRBJ2-1; V: TRBV5-6; CDR3: CASSGRNEQFF
size: NA; J: TRBJ2-5; V: TRBV6-5; CDR3: CASSYSQAGAAQYF
size: NA; J: TRBJ2-6; V: TRBV28; CDR3: CASSSYGTVYSGANVLTF
size: NA; J: TRBJ2-1; V: TRBV6-1; CDR3: CASSEAGGGGNNEQFF
size: NA; J: TRBJ1-2; V: TRBV13; CDR3: CASSPQGAVYGYTF
size: NA; J: TRBJ1-1; V: TRBV7-8; CDR3: CASSFRDRHKTEAFF
size: NA; J: TRBJ2-7; V: TRBV30; CDR3: CAWSTVGLAGDYEQYF
size: once; J: TRBJ2-4; V: TRBV2; CDR3: CASRAGLAVGNIQYF
size: NA; J: TRBJ2-7; V: TRBV28; CDR3: CASSSQQAGTYEQYF